These 15 T cell receptor beta chains were all obtained from the same sample, sequenced in a study of blood T cell repertoires in COVID-19. Here immunoSEQ multiplex PCR was the method, and the copy in TCRdb shows in-frame clones only, minus some. This sample has just under 65,000 clones, with about 70% found just once. Sequencing was carried out using peripheral blood. Receptor source: a human donor in a cohort sampled during active COVID-19.

V usage is TRBV2 and J usage is TRBJ1-4, with a weak D call TRBD1 (5 bases). This CDR3 region has 15 residues. The V gene's germline CDR1 is SNHLY and CDR2 FYNNEI. V was cut by 4 bases and J by 2 bases, with 11 bases left in between. In DNA form, the CDR3 reads TGTGCCAGCAGTGGGCAGGGTCTCACTAATGAAAAACTGTTTTTT. It specifies CASSGQGLTNEKLFF.

The gene calls are TRBV3-1 (or the pseudogene TRBV3-2) and TRBJ1-2, with TRBD1 identical over 7 bases. After removal of 8 bases from V and 3 bases from J, the junction contained 18 bases not matched to a gene. The germline gives CDR1 LGHDT, CDR2 YNNKEL (reference sequence). This CDR3 is 17 amino acids long. CDR3 region: CASESPWTGGLDYGYTF. The CDR3, as DNA: TGTGCCAGCGAATCCCCTTGGACAGGCGGACTGGACTATGGCTACACCTTC.

The CDR3 DNA reads as TGTGCCAGCAGTTACACAGGATTCGGGGAGCTGTTTTTT. As protein: CASSYTGFGELFF. The chain joins TRBV6-5 to TRBJ2-2; tentatively, D is TRBD1 (5 bases). Germline V lookup: CDR1 MNHEY, CDR2 SVGAGI. Trimming left V 2 bases short and J 7 bases short, with 8 bases between. This CDR3 has 13 residues.

The chain combines TRBV2 with TRBJ2-2; 7 bases line up with TRBD1. Germline CDR1 is SNHLY and CDR2 is FYNNEI. The CDR3 sequence is 15 residues long. With V trimmed by 7 bases and J by 0 bases, 5 bases remained unmatched. The CDR3 DNA sequence: TGTGCCAGCACTGGGACAGCCCCGAACACCGGGGAGCTGTTTTTT. This gives the protein CASTGTAPNTGELFF.

V usage is TRBV20-1 and J usage is TRBJ2-7, with D possibly TRBD1 on 5 matching bases. Trimming removed 4 bases from V and 9 bases from J, with 10 bases in between. CDR1 and CDR2 from the germline V gene are DFQATT and SNEGSKA (reference sequence). This CDR3 region has 10 residues. CDR3 DNA: TGCAGTGCTAACCTTCAGGGGCAGTACTTC. Its protein product is CSANLQGQYF.

The V and J genes are TRBV6-5 and TRBJ2-7; 9 nucleotides align to TRBD1. The CDR3 sequence is 14 residues long. Germline lookup yields CDR1 MNHEY and CDR2 SVGAGI. J was trimmed by 6 bases and V by 5 bases; bases with no gene match: 8. CDR3 sequence (DNA): TGTGCCAGCAGTACAGGGACAGGGTTGGTCGAGCAGTACTTC. Translation: CASSTGTGLVEQYF.

This clone appeared once. This chain links TRBV19 with TRBJ2-3, with D perhaps TRBD2 (6 bases). The CDR3 is made up of 17 amino acids. V was pared by 4 bases and J by 3 bases, with 20 bases between. Looked up from germline, CDR1 is LNHDA and CDR2 is SQIVND (reference sequence). CDR3 in DNA: TGTGCCAGTAGTACTACCGGGACTGCAAGTGGAACAGATACGCAGTATTTT. It is translated as CASSTTGTASGTDTQYF. The full variable domain, completed using reference TRBV19 and TRBJ2-3, is DGGITQSPKYLFRKEGQNVTLSCEQNLNHDAMYWYRQDPGQGLRLIYYSQIVNDFQKGDIAEGYSVSREKKESFPLTVTSAQKNPTAFYLCASSTTGTASGTDTQYFGPGTRLTVL.

This clone was seen a handful of times. The V and J genes are TRBV5-4 and TRBJ2-2; D is perhaps TRBD2 (5 bases). The CDR3 length is 14 residues. The V and J ends lost 5 bases and 5 bases respectively, with 13 bases between them. Looked up from germline, CDR1 is SGHNT and CDR2 is YYREEE (reference sequence). The CDR3 sequence: CASSRDPETGELFF. The CDR3 DNA reads as TGTGCCAGCAGTCGGGATCCTGAGACCGGGGAGCTGTTTTTT.

This clone occurred a few times. This chain uses TRBV15 with TRBJ2-3; D not certain. Germline V CDR1 and CDR2: LNHNV, YYDKDF (reference sequence). The CDR3 is 15 amino acids. V lost 0 bases and J 1 base, leaving 8 bases between the germline ends. CDR3 sequence: CATSRDPSGTDTQYF. CDR3 sequence (DNA): TGTGCCACCAGCAGAGATCCCTCGGGCACAGATACGCAGTATTTT.

This rearrangement joins TRBV5-3 to TRBJ2-3; a weak D match, TRBD1 (6 bases). TRBV5-3 is filed as an ORF, its function uncertain. The CDR3 has 17 residues. V was cut by 4 bases and J by 1 base, with 19 bases left in between. In DNA, the CDR3 is TGTGCCAGAAGCCTGGTGGATACAGGGTGGGGCACAGATACGCAGTATTTT. This sequence encodes CARSLVDTGWGTDTQYF.

The chain employs TRBV5-6 and TRBJ2-7; TRBD1 matches 10 bases. The V gene's germline CDR1 is SGHDT and CDR2 YYEEEE. The CDR3 length is 15 residues. Unmatched junction bases numbered 5, after V lost 3 bases and J lost 2 bases. DNA for the CDR3: TGTGCCAGCAGCTCCTCCGGGACAGGGGCCTACGAGCAGTACTTC. It translates to CASSSSGTGAYEQYF.

This chain joins TRBV7-8 and TRBJ2-2, with 9 bases lining up with TRBD1. CDR3 length: 20 amino acids. Per the germline V gene, CDR1 is SGHVS and CDR2 is FQNEAQ. V lost 5 bases, J lost 1 base, and 17 bases stayed unmatched. CDR3 DNA: TGTGCCAGCAGCCTTTTTTCCGGGACAGGGTACAATAAGAACACCGGGGAGCTGTTTTTT. Translating gives CASSLFSGTGYNKNTGELFF.

This sequence joins TRBV6-5 and TRBJ2-3, with 7 bases identical to TRBD1. Germline CDR1 and CDR2: MNHEY and SVGAGI. The CDR3 loop spans 13 amino acids. V dropped 7 bases and J dropped 5; count of bases not matched to a gene: 6. The CDR3 DNA reads TGTGCCAGCAAAAAAACAGGGGTAGATACGCAGTATTTT. It translates to CASKKTGVDTQYF.

The rearrangement joins TRBV9 to TRBJ2-7; D perhaps matches TRBD1 (5 bases). The CDR3 is 13 residues long. Trimming cost V 0 bases and J 3 bases, with 7 bases left between them. CDR1 and CDR2 from the germline V gene are SGDLS and YYNGEE. CDR3 nucleotides: TGTGCCAGCAGCGTAGGTGACAGCTACGAGCAGTACTTC. Translated: CASSVGDSYEQYF.

The chain links TRBV29-1 to TRBJ2-5, with 11 bases fitting TRBD2. V was pared by 6 bases and J by 5 bases, with 11 bases of the junction left unmatched. The length of the CDR3 is 15 residues. From germline, CDR1 is SQVTM and CDR2 ANQGSEA. CDR3 amino acids: CSVQTSGAPLETQYF. Here the CDR3 DNA reads TGCAGCGTCCAGACTAGCGGGGCTCCCCTGGAGACCCAGTACTTC.